This paragraph reports one T cell receptor (beta chain). The antigen remains undetermined. A read error may account for a junction end that differs from germline. This CDR3 spans 14 amino acids. CDR1 and CDR2 (germline): DFQATT, SNEGSKA (reference sequence). This entry comes from a study of blood T cells in healthy people across ages. The study's findings and limits: Diversity was higher, and naive CD4+ cells more numerous, in long-lived donors than in aged donors.

Through a sample-barcoded 5' primer and a J-beta primer mix, a second PCR was run for roughly 7 to 11 cycles. Each CDR3 protein gets one entry after TCRdb re-called the 5' RACE reads with MiXCR. The repertoire consists of about 900,000 distinct CDR3 sequences, with around 62% occurring once and the leading ten covering roughly a quarter. The individuals who served as donors were healthy Caucasians living in Russia, aged roughly 6 to 95. With each sample, at least 5 micrograms of total RNA were extracted. The TCR was taken from a man aged 25 to 45 in good health. The chain couples TRBV20-1 to TRBJ1-4; D possibly corresponds to TRBD1 (5 bases). The sample was blood. CDR3 sequence reads: CSARDQGSGEKLFF. The CDR3, as DNA: TGCAGTGCTAGAGATCAGGGATCTGGTGAAAAGCTGTTTTTT.